Below, one TCR beta chain is given with its context. The antigen is not known. This record comes from a study of PD-1 blockade in classical Hodgkin lymphoma. J lost 4 bases, V lost 10 bases, and 5 bases had no gene match. The CDR3 sequence is 12 residues long. Germline CDR1 SGHTA, CDR2 FQGNSA. All trial patients relapsed after autologous stem cell transplantation. The method was immunoSEQ multiplex PCR; TCRdb's version includes in-frame clones alone and lacks a portion of them. The table has approximately 99,000 clones, roughly 76% seen once. Study observations and caveats: Diversity similar to that of newly diagnosed patients was seen at baseline in complete responders.

The sample in question was peripheral blood mononuclear cells (PBMCs), obtained before the second cycle of nivolumab. The J gene is TRBJ1-1, the V gene TRBV7-2; 8 bases map to TRBD1. This clonotype was obtained from a human donor with classical Hodgkin lymphoma. CDR3 DNA sequence: TGTGCCACGGACAGGGCCCGCACTGAAGCTTTCTTT. As protein: CATDRARTEAFF.